This T cell receptor (beta chain) was sequenced in a study of T cell responses to AZD1222 COVID-19 vaccine. General study findings and limits: Donors were largely white British and mainly female; clonal diversity was possibly underestimated. Regions 160-218 and 743-854 held dominance among vaccine-associated CD4 TCRs, which spanned spike.

Turning to this clone: Its antigen remains unknown.

Measured with immunoSEQ multiplex PCR; TCRdb has only the in-frame clones, and not every one. The sample has about 85,000 clones, 91% seen once; the top ten hold about 8%. The starting material was peripheral blood, obtained 28 days after the second AZD1222 dose. The receptor was derived from an adult who received the AZD1222 COVID-19 vaccine.

The CDR3 bases are TGTGCCAGCAGCCTTTTGAGGGCAGCGAACACCGGGGAGCTGTTTTTT. Protein: CASSLLRAANTGELFF. The V call is TRBV7-2, the J call TRBJ2-2; tentatively, D is TRBD2 (5 bases). Germline lookup yields CDR1 SGHTA and CDR2 FQGNSA. The CDR3 contains 16 residues. The germline V and J ends were trimmed by 5 bases and 0 bases, with 13 bases remaining between them.